Presented here are 19 T cell receptor beta chains from one specimen sequenced in a study of CD8+CD57+ T cells in acquired aplastic anemia. Before being chosen for sequencing, patients had shown CD8+CD57+ cell expansion by flow cytometry. Using genomic DNA as the template, TCR beta VDJ and CDR3 profiling was carried out. TCRdb ran MiXCR on the reads and lists one entry per CDR3 protein. The sample shows about 180,000 distinct CDR3 sequences, around 63% of them seen only once. Sequencing was done on a sample of sorted CD4+, CD8+, or CD8+CD57+ T cells (not recorded which) from PBMCs. All receptors derive from a human donor with aplastic anemia.

For the CDR3, the DNA is TGCGCCAGCAGCGACCCCCAGGGGGTGAGCTCCTACGAGCAGTACTTC. It codes for CASSDPQGVSSYEQYF. The chain carries TRBV5-1 and TRBJ2-7; the match to TRBD1 covers 7 bases. This CDR3 comprises 16 residues. V was pared by 4 bases and J by 0 bases, with 10 bases of the junction left unmatched. Germline CDR1 is SGHRS and CDR2 is YFSETQ.

V is TRBV10-2 and J is TRBJ2-5; TRBD2 matches 9 bases. The CDR3 covers 15 residues. The V and J ends lost 3 bases and 5 bases, in that order; junction bases with no gene match: 7. Germline V lookup: CDR1 WSHSY, CDR2 SAAADI. In DNA, the CDR3 is TGCGCCAGCAGTGACGGCCCAGCGGGAGGTGAGACCCAGTACTTC. The encoded protein is CASSDGPAGGETQYF.

The V call is TRBV14, the J call TRBJ2-1; a possible D gene is TRBD1 (7 bases). Germline V gene lookup returns CDR1 SGHDN and CDR2 FVKESK. CDR3 length: 14 amino acids. The V gene lost 0 bases and the J gene lost 8 bases, with 11 bases spanning the gap. The DNA for the CDR3 is TGTGCCAGCAGCCAAGATCGGAGGGGGCATGAGCAGTTCTTC. Its protein is CASSQDRRGHEQFF.

J is TRBJ2-7 and V is TRBV29-1, with a tentative D call TRBD1 (6 bases). V lost 2 bases, J lost 5 bases, and 10 bases lay in between. The germline gives CDR1 SQVTM, CDR2 ANQGSEA. There are 12 residues in the CDR3. The DNA of the CDR3 is TGCAGCGTTGAAACCAGGGGAGACGAGCAGTACTTC. The encoded protein is CSVETRGDEQYF.

This clonotype appeared once. The chain joins TRBV20-1 to TRBJ2-1; 7 bases agree with TRBD1. This CDR3 comprises 13 residues. Trimming at V came to 6 bases and at J to 4 bases, leaving 6 bases not matched to a gene. Germline CDR1 and CDR2: DFQATT and SNEGSKA (reference sequence). The CDR3 nucleotides read TGCAGTGCCCCGGACAGGATTTACAATGAGCAGTTCTTC. Its protein product is CSAPDRIYNEQFF.

This sequence joins TRBV2 and TRBJ2-5; D remains unclear. With 5 bases removed from V and 5 bases from J, the gap between germline ends came to 12 bases. Germline V gene data show CDR1 as SNHLY and CDR2 as FYNNEI. This CDR3 region has 13 residues. CDR3 in amino acids: CASSTDRWETQYF. The CDR3 DNA reads TGTGCCAGCAGTACGGACCGTTGGGAGACCCAGTACTTC.

This clonotype came up once. The V gene is TRBV2, the J gene TRBJ2-3, with 8 nucleotides matching TRBD2. CDR3 length: 14 residues. The trim removed 7 bases at V and 4 bases at J, leaving 7 bases unmatched. From germline, CDR1 is SNHLY and CDR2 FYNNEI. This CDR3 reads CASKADGGADTQYF. The CDR3 DNA reads as TGTGCCAGCAAGGCGGACGGGGGGGCAGATACGCAGTATTTT.

The chain recombines TRBV10-3 with TRBJ2-6, with D unresolved. Germline values: CDR1 ENHRY, CDR2 SYGVKD. The ends were cut back, 3 bases at V and 1 base at J, with 4 bases in the middle. This CDR3 is built from 14 residues. For the CDR3, the DNA is TGTGCCATCAGTGACAGATCTGGGGCCAACGTCCTGACTTTC. It encodes CAISDRSGANVLTF.

The rearrangement links TRBV7-2 to TRBJ2-3, with TRBD2 identical over 8 bases. In germline, CDR1 is SGHTA, CDR2 FQGNSA. V was pared by 5 bases and J by 0 bases, with 4 bases of the junction left unmatched. CDR3 length equals 15 residues. CDR3 sequence: CASSHTSGSTDTQYF. The CDR3 region has the DNA TGTGCCAGCAGCCATACTAGCGGTAGCACAGATACGCAGTATTTT.

This chain links TRBV7-9 with TRBJ1-4; TRBD1 matches 10 bases. Germline V gene lookup returns CDR1 SEHNR and CDR2 FQNEAQ (reference sequence). This CDR3 is built from 14 residues. The junction had 8 bases not matched to a gene; V was cut back by 4 bases and J by 12 bases. The DNA of the CDR3 is TGTGCCAGCAGCTCCCAGACAGGGGGCGAGGAACTGTTTTTT. This translates into CASSSQTGGEELFF.

The chain joins TRBV7-2 to TRBJ2-7, with 9 bases identical to TRBD2. The CDR3 covers 15 residues. The germline V gene encodes CDR1 SGHTA and CDR2 FQGNSA. V dropped 1 base and J dropped 3; count of bases not matched to a gene: 4. The CDR3 loop reads CASSLVGGRVYEQYF. The CDR3 DNA reads as TGTGCCAGCAGCTTAGTTGGCGGGAGGGTCTACGAGCAGTACTTC.

This clonotype appeared many times. The chain is built from TRBV7-8 and TRBJ1-1; D is undetermined. This CDR3 has 16 amino acids. V lost 4 bases and J lost 0, with 15 bases in between. Germline lookup yields CDR1 SGHVS and CDR2 FQNEAQ. The CDR3 DNA reads as TGTGCCAGCAGCTCTAGTAGAGGGAAGGTGAACACTGAAGCTTTCTTT. The encoded protein is CASSSSRGKVNTEAFF.

The V gene is TRBV7-9, the J gene TRBJ1-6; TRBD1 matches 8 bases. The CDR3 length is 15 residues. Germline V gives CDR1 SEHNR, CDR2 FQNEAQ (reference sequence). V dropped 5 bases and J dropped 9; count of bases not matched to a gene: 9. CDR3 DNA sequence: TGTGCCAGCAGCGGAGGTGGACAGGGAGGTTCACCCCTCCACTTT. Protein sequence: CASSGGGQGGSPLHF.

As to this clonotype: An end of the junction differs from the germline gene, which may be a read error. The chain couples TRBV7-6 to TRBJ2-2, with unresolved D. Germline-derived CDR1 and CDR2 are SGHVS and FNYEAQ. This CDR3 has 14 residues. The chain's CDR3 is CASSLAFNGGELFF. In nucleotides, the CDR3 is TGTGCTAGCAGCTTGGCCTTTAATGGCGGGGAGCTGTTTTTT.

The J gene is TRBJ1-1, the V gene TRBV18; D is unresolved. Per germline, CDR1 KGHSH and CDR2 LQKENI. The length of the CDR3 is 14 residues. V gave up 2 bases and J gave up 7 bases, with 14 bases separating them. The CDR3 spells CASSPYPKKGEAFF. The DNA of the CDR3 is TGTGCCAGCTCACCATACCCTAAAAAGGGTGAAGCTTTCTTT.

The chain links TRBV7-9 to TRBJ1-2; 9 positions match TRBD1. Germline-derived CDR1 and CDR2 are SEHNR and FQNEAQ (reference sequence). This CDR3 region has 16 residues. V trimming: 1 base; J trimming: 1 base; junction bases outside the gene matches: 4. The CDR3, as DNA: TGTGCCAGCAGCTTAGACAGGGGGCCCGGTAACTATGGCTACACCTTC. Its protein is CASSLDRGPGNYGYTF.

This clonotype was counted at least ten times. The CDR3 here is CASSPDRMNTEAFF. The CDR3 DNA reads TGCGCCAGCAGCCCCGACAGGATGAACACTGAAGCTTTCTTT. The chain joins TRBV10-1 to TRBJ1-1, with a possible D match to TRBD1 (6 bases). The CDR3 consists of 14 residues. V shed 6 bases and J shed 0 bases, with 11 bases lying between them. CDR1 and CDR2 from the germline V gene are WNHNN and SYGVQD (reference sequence).

The rearrangement uses TRBV7-2 and TRBJ1-4; 10 bases align to TRBD1. Germline CDR1 is SGHTA and CDR2 is FQGNSA. V gave up 4 bases and J gave up 8 bases; unmatched junction bases: 10. The CDR3 is 16 residues long. CDR3 residues: CASSSRWGQGNEKLFF. For the CDR3, the DNA is TGTGCCAGCAGCTCGAGGTGGGGACAGGGGAACGAAAAACTGTTTTTT.

In this sample, this clonotype turned up many times. V usage is TRBV7-6 and J usage is TRBJ2-2, with TRBD2 matching 8 bases. The CDR3 covers 15 residues. The J segment lost 6 bases and the V segment lost 5 bases, leaving 8 bases of the junction unmatched. Germline CDR1 reads SGHVS; CDR2 reads FNYEAQ. The CDR3 DNA reads as TGTGCCAGCAGCGCCTTGGTCGGGGGGGCCGGGGAGCTGTTTTTT. Protein product: CASSALVGGAGELFF.